This T cell receptor (beta chain) was identified in a study of control samples from healthy donors and cancer patients. V was pared by 6 bases and J by 4 bases, with 6 bases between. Germline V gene sequence: CDR1 MNHEY, CDR2 SVGAGI. CDR3 length: 11 residues. This table comes from immunoSEQ multiplex PCR, and its TCRdb copy is limited to in-frame clones, with some not included. Counted here are tens of thousands of clones, roughly 95% occurring once; the ten biggest clones make up 0.85% to 1.4%. The chain is built from TRBV6-5 and TRBJ1-1; unclear D gene. The TCR sequence derives from a woman aged 18-29 years in good health. The specimen sequenced was blood. CDR3 sequence (DNA): TGTGCCAGCAGAGAGGGCACTGAAGCTTTCTTT. Protein: CASREGTEAFF.